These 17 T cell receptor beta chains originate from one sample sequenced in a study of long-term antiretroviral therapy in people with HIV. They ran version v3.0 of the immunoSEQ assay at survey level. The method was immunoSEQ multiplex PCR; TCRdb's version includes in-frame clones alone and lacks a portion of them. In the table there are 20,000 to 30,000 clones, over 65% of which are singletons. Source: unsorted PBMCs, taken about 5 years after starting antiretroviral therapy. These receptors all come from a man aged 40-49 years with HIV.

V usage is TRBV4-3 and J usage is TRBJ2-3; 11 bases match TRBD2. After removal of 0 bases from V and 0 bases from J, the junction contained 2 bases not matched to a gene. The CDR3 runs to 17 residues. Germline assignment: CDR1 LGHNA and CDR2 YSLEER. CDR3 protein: CASSQDRTSGSTDTQYF. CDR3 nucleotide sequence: TGCGCCAGCAGCCAAGATAGGACTAGCGGGAGCACAGATACGCAGTATTTT.

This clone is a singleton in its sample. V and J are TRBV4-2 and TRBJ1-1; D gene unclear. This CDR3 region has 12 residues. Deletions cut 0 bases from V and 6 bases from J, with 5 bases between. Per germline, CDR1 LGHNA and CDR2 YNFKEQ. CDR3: CASSQDGPEAFF. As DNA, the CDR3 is TGTGCCAGCAGCCAAGACGGTCCTGAAGCTTTCTTT.

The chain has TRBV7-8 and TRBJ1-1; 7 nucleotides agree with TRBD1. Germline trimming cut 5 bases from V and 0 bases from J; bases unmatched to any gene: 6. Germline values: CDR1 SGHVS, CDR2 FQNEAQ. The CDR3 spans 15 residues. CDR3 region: CASSVTGVMNTEAFF. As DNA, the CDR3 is TGTGCCAGCAGCGTTACAGGGGTAATGAACACTGAAGCTTTCTTT.

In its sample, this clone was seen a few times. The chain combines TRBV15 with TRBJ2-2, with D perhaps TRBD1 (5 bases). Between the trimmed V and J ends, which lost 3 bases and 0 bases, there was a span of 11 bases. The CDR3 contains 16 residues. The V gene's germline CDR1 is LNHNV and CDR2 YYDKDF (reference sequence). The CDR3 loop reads CATSSPPGPNTGELFF. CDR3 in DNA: TGTGCCACCAGCAGTCCTCCAGGGCCGAACACCGGGGAGCTGTTTTTT.

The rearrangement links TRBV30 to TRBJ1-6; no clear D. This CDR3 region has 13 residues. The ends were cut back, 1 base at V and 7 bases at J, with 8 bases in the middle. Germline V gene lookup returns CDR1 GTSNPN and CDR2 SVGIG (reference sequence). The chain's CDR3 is CAWSEPGNSPLHF. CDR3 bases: TGTGCCTGGAGTGAACCCGGGAATTCACCCCTCCACTTT. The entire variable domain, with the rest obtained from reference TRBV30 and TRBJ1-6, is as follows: SQTIHQWPATLVQPVGSPLSLECTVEGTSNPNLYWYRQAAGRGLQLLFYSVGIGQISSEVPQNLSASRPQDRQFILSSKKLLLSDSGFYLCAWSEPGNSPLHFGNGTRLTVT.

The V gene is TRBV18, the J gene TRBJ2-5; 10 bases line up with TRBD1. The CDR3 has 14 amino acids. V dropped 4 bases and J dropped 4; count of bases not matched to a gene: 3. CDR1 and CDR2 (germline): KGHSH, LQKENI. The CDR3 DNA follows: TGTGCCAGCTCACACCGGGACAGGGGAGAGACCCAGTACTTC. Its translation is CASSHRDRGETQYF.

In nucleotides, the CDR3 is TGTGCCAGCAGCTTAGGCGGGGTCGGTGTGTACGAGCAGTACTTC. It encodes CASSLGGVGVYEQYF. The V call is TRBV7-6, the J call TRBJ2-7; TRBD2 might be the D (6 bases). The V end lost 1 base, the J end lost 4 bases, and 14 bases lay between the germline ends. The CDR3 consists of 15 residues. CDR1 is SGHVS, CDR2 FNYEAQ, per germline.

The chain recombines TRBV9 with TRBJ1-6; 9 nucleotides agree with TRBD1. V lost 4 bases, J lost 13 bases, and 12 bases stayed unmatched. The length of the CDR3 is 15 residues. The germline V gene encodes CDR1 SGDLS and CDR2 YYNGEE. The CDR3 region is CASSLSDGTGLPLHF. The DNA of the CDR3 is TGTGCCAGCAGCCTAAGTGACGGGACAGGGCTTCCCCTCCACTTT.

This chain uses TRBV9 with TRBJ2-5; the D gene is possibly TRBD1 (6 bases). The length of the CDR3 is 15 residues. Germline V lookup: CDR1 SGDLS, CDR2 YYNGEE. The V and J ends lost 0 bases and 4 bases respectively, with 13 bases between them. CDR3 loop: CASSVGGQGPETQYF. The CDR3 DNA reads TGTGCCAGCAGCGTAGGGGGTCAGGGGCCAGAGACCCAGTACTTC. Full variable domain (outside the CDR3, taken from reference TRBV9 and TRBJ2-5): DSGVTQTPKHLITATGQRVTLRCSPRSGDLSVYWYQQSLDQGLQFLIQYYNGEERAKGNILERFSAQQFPDLHSELNLSSLELGDSALYFCASSVGGQGPETQYFGPGTRLLVL.

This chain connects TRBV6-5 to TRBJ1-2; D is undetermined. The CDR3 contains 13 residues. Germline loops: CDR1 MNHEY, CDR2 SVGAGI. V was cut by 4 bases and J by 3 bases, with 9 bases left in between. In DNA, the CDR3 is TGTGCCAGCAGTTCTGGGCCTGACTATGGCTACACCTTC. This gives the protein CASSSGPDYGYTF.

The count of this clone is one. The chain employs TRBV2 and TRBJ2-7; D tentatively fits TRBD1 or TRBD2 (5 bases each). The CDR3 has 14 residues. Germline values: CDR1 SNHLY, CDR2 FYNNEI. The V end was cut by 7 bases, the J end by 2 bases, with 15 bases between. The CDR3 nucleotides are TGTGCCAGCAAATCAGGGACGGATGCCTACGAGCAGTACTTC. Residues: CASKSGTDAYEQYF.

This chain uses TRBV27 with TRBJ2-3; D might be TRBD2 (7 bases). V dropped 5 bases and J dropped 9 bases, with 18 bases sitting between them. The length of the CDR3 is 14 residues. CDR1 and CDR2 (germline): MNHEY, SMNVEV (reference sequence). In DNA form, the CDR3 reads TGTGCCAGCAGTCCGGGACTCCCGGGGGGCACGCAGTATTTT. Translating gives CASSPGLPGGTQYF.

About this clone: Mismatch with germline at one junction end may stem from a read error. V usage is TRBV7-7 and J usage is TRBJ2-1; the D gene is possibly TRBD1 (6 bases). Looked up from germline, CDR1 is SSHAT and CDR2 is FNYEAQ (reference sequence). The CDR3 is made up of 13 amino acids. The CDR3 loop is CASSLAIGGEQFF. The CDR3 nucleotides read TGTGCTAGCAGCTTAGCTATAGGGGGTGAGCAGTTCTTC.

The chain's CDR3 is CASNKNAGRGVDSNQPQHF. In nucleotides, the CDR3 is TGTGCCAGCAACAAGAACGCGGGCAGGGGCGTTGATAGCAATCAGCCCCAGCATTTT. The V gene is TRBV21-1, the J gene TRBJ1-5; the D call in the table, TRBD1, was not verified against the DNA. TRBV21-1 is annotated as a pseudogene. The CDR3 totals 19 residues.

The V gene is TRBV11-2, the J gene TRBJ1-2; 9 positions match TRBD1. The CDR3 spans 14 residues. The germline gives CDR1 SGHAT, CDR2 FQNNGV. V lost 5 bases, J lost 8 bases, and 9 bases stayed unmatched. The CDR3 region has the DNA TGTGCCAGCAGCCCGACAGGGGGAATTTTCGGCTACACCTTC. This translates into CASSPTGGIFGYTF. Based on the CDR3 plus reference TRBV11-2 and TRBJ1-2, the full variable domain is EAGVAQSPRYKIIEKRQSVAFWCNPISGHATLYWYQQILGQGPKLLIQFQNNGVVDDSQLPKDRFSAERLKGVDSTLKIQPAKLEDSAVYLCASSPTGGIFGYTFGSGTRLTVV.

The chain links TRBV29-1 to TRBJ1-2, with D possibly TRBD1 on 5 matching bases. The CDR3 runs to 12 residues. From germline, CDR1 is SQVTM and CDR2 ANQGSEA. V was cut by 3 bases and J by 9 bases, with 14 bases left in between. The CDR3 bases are TGCAGCGTTGACGGGGACTTGGGGCGCTACACCTTC. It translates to CSVDGDLGRYTF.

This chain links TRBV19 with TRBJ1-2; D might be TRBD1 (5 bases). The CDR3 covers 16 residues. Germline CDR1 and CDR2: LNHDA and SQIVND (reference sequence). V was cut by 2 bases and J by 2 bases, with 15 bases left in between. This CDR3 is CASSISTWGTNYGYTF. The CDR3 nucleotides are TGTGCCAGTAGTATATCTACTTGGGGCACCAACTATGGCTACACCTTC.